This T cell receptor (beta chain) appears in the sequencing data of a study of blood T cell repertoires in COVID-19. Participants spanned ages about 18 to 90 years and resided in roughly 22 US areas. Self-reported history from a screening survey and questionnaire set each donor's cohort. Two negative PCRs, clearance, or symptom resolution had been documented for recovered Cohort 3 donors. This CDR3 region has 12 residues. V dropped 1 base and J dropped 11 bases, with 9 bases sitting between them. Germline V gene data show CDR1 as SGHAT and CDR2 as FQNNGV. Method: immunoSEQ multiplex PCR; TCRdb's copy keeps in-frame clones and lacks some. The sample holds 250,000 to 300,000 clones, 89% seen once.

The sample taken for sequencing was PBMCs or T cells enriched from blood (not recorded which). The chain uses TRBV11-2 and TRBJ2-1; a possible D gene is TRBD2 (6 bases). The clonotype comes from a woman aged 60-75 years who had recovered from COVID-19. Here the CDR3 reads CASSLVGTQQFF. The CDR3 bases are TGTGCCAGCAGCTTAGTTGGGACTCAGCAGTTCTTC.